What follows are 32 T cell receptor beta chains derived from one specimen sequenced in a study of shared clonotypes between healthy human individuals. Measured with immunoSEQ multiplex PCR; TCRdb has only the in-frame clones, and not every one. The table lists approximately 840,000 clones, approximately 97% of them singletons, with about 0.25% in the top ten. Naive CD8 cells lacked CD45RO, underwent positive selection for CCR7 and left out terminally differentiated effector memory CD45RA+ cells. The sample was naive CD8+ T cells sorted from blood. The receptors shown here come from a man aged 25-40 years in good health.

This sequence joins TRBV6-6 and TRBJ1-1; perhaps TRBD1 as D (5 bases). This CDR3 is 15 amino acids long. CDR1 is MNHNY and CDR2 is SVGAGI in the germline V gene (reference sequence). V was pared by 4 bases and J by 5 bases, with 17 bases between. The CDR3 sequence is CASSSSGTRGTEAFF. CDR3 DNA sequence: TGTGCCAGCAGTTCCTCCGGGACGAGAGGAACTGAAGCTTTCTTT.

The V and J genes are TRBV11-2 and TRBJ2-5, with D tentatively TRBD1 (6 bases). Trimming took 1 base from V and 2 from J, leaving 17 bases between them. The germline gives CDR1 SGHAT, CDR2 FQNNGV. This CDR3 contains 17 residues. Here the CDR3 DNA reads TGTGCCAGCAGCTTAGGGGGGTTAGACAGGCGGCAAGAGACCCAGTACTTC. Amino acid sequence: CASSLGGLDRRQETQYF.

V is TRBV4-3 and J is TRBJ2-1; 10 bases map to TRBD2. J was trimmed by 4 bases and V by 0 bases; bases with no gene match: 3. Germline V lookup: CDR1 LGHNA, CDR2 YSLEER. This CDR3 is built from 16 residues. CDR3 region: CASSQDQLAGYNEQFF. CDR3 bases: TGCGCCAGCAGCCAAGATCAACTAGCGGGGTACAATGAGCAGTTCTTC.

This chain links TRBV13 with TRBJ2-6, with TRBD1 as a possible D gene (5 bases). Per the germline V gene, CDR1 is PRHDT and CDR2 is FYEKMQ (reference sequence). This CDR3 has 16 amino acids. V lost 1 base and J lost 0, with 7 bases in between. CDR3 bases: TGTGCCAGCAGCTTAGCACAGGCCTCTGGGGCCAACGTCCTGACTTTC. It codes for CASSLAQASGANVLTF.

V usage is TRBV7-2 and J usage is TRBJ2-3; TRBD2 might be the D (6 bases). V lost 5 bases and J lost 2, with 20 bases in between. CDR1 is SGHTA and CDR2 is FQGNSA in the germline V gene. The CDR3 totals 17 residues. This CDR3 is CASSPLGGRSPTDTQYF. The CDR3 DNA follows: TGTGCCAGCAGCCCCCTGGGGGGACGCTCCCCCACAGATACGCAGTATTTT.

V is TRBV11-2 and J is TRBJ2-4; D may be TRBD2 (7 bases). Germline values: CDR1 SGHAT, CDR2 FQNNGV. This CDR3 has 12 residues. Trimming cost V 7 bases and J 15 bases, with 19 bases left between them. In nucleotides, the CDR3 is TGTGCCAGCACCGGCAGGGGACTAAATTTGTACTTC. This codes for CASTGRGLNLYF. Full variable domain (remainder filled in from reference TRBV11-2 and TRBJ2-4): EAGVAQSPRYKIIEKRQSVAFWCNPISGHATLYWYQQILGQGPKLLIQFQNNGVVDDSQLPKDRFSAERLKGVDSTLKIQPAKLEDSAVYLCASTGRGLNLYFGAGTRLSVL.

The chain uses TRBV7-9 and TRBJ2-1; 9 nucleotides align to TRBD2. The J segment lost 3 bases and the V segment lost 5 bases, leaving 5 bases of the junction unmatched. Looked up from germline, CDR1 is SEHNR and CDR2 is FQNEAQ (reference sequence). CDR3 size: 15 residues. The CDR3 is CASSPTSGYYNEQFF. CDR3 sequence (DNA): TGTGCCAGCAGCCCGACTAGCGGTTACTACAATGAGCAGTTCTTC. Complete variable domain (other parts from reference TRBV7-9 and TRBJ2-1): DTGVSQNPRHKITKRGQNVTFRCDPISEHNRLYWYRQTLGQGPEFLTYFQNEAQLEKSRLLSDRFSAERPKGSFSTLEIQRTEQGDSAMYLCASSPTSGYYNEQFFGPGTRLTVL.

This chain connects TRBV10-3 to TRBJ2-3, with 10 bases lining up with TRBD2. The CDR3 is 16 residues long. V dropped 4 bases and J dropped 3; count of bases not matched to a gene: 7. In germline, CDR1 is ENHRY, CDR2 SYGVKD. CDR3 sequence (DNA): TGTGCCATCAGTGGTTCTAGCGGGAGTGTTACAGATACGCAGTATTTT. Translating it yields CAISGSSGSVTDTQYF.

The chain uses TRBV7-6 and TRBJ2-7; D remains unclear. The CDR3 runs to 15 residues. Germline lookup yields CDR1 SGHVS and CDR2 FNYEAQ. Trimming removed 2 bases at V and 2 bases at J, with 13 bases between. The CDR3: CASSLTNMEAYEQYF. The CDR3 coding sequence is TGTGCCAGCAGCTTAACTAACATGGAAGCCTACGAGCAGTACTTC.

This chain joins TRBV7-9 and TRBJ1-1; D remains unclear. In germline, CDR1 is SEHNR, CDR2 FQNEAQ (reference sequence). V was cut by 2 bases and J by 4 bases, with 5 bases left in between. This CDR3 is 12 amino acids long. The CDR3 sequence is CASSLWGTEAFF. CDR3 sequence (DNA): TGTGCCAGCAGCTTATGGGGCACTGAAGCTTTCTTT.

V gene TRBV28 combines with J gene TRBJ1-2, with D uncertain. Germline V gene data show CDR1 as MDHEN and CDR2 as SYDVKM. The CDR3 runs to 13 residues. V dropped 6 bases and J dropped 4 bases, with 12 bases sitting between them. The CDR3: CASRADNGYGYTF. In nucleotides, the CDR3 is TGTGCCAGCAGGGCAGACAACGGCTATGGCTACACCTTC.

This chain joins TRBV7-9 and TRBJ2-3; a possible D gene is TRBD2 (6 bases). Trimming stripped 5 bases from V and 4 bases from J, with 19 bases between. The germline V gene has CDR1 SEHNR and CDR2 FQNEAQ (reference sequence). The CDR3 has 16 residues. The CDR3 sequence is CASSPRTITGPDTQYF. Here the CDR3 DNA reads TGTGCCAGCAGCCCCCGGACTATCACGGGTCCAGATACGCAGTATTTT. Filled out from reference TRBV7-9 and TRBJ2-3, the complete variable domain reads DTGVSQNPRHKITKRGQNVTFRCDPISEHNRLYWYRQTLGQGPEFLTYFQNEAQLEKSRLLSDRFSAERPKGSFSTLEIQRTEQGDSAMYLCASSPRTITGPDTQYFGPGTRLTVL.

The genes are TRBV2 and TRBJ2-1; 7 nucleotides agree with TRBD2. The junction had 8 bases not matched to a gene; V was cut back by 6 bases and J by 3 bases. Germline V CDR1 and CDR2: SNHLY, FYNNEI. CDR3 size: 15 residues. The CDR3 sequence is CASSGGSGLYNEQFF. Written as DNA, the CDR3 is TGTGCCAGCAGCGGGGGGTCAGGGCTCTACAATGAGCAGTTCTTC.

Only one count was recorded for this clone. The rearrangement links TRBV27 to TRBJ2-7; D uncertain. CDR3 length equals 17 residues. V was shortened by 2 bases and J by 2 bases, with 19 bases between the two germline ends. Germline V CDR1 and CDR2: MNHEY, SMNVEV (reference sequence). CDR3 DNA sequence: TGTGCCAGCAGTTTACCGGCGGCGAAAGAAAACCCCTACGAGCAGTACTTC. Translation gives CASSLPAAKENPYEQYF.

V gene TRBV28 combines with J gene TRBJ2-1, with 10 nucleotides matching TRBD2. V was clipped by 6 bases and J by 6 bases; unmatched bases: 8. CDR1 and CDR2 (germline): MDHEN, SYDVKM. The CDR3 sequence is 15 residues long. CDR3 amino acids: CASSLGTSVRNEQFF. Here the CDR3 DNA reads TGTGCCAGCAGCCTCGGGACTAGCGTGCGCAATGAGCAGTTCTTC.

This clone showed up just once. V is TRBV13 and J is TRBJ2-3; D not certain. The CDR3 contains 15 residues. Trimming removed 3 bases from V and 2 bases from J, with 12 bases in between. In germline, CDR1 is PRHDT, CDR2 FYEKMQ (reference sequence). CDR3 residues: CASSFIAAPTDTQYF. The CDR3 DNA sequence: TGTGCCAGCAGCTTTATTGCGGCCCCCACAGATACGCAGTATTTT.

The chain links TRBV5-5 to TRBJ1-1; 7 nucleotides align to TRBD1. The CDR3 totals 16 residues. V shed 0 bases and J 2 bases; nucleotides not matched to a gene: 7. Germline V gene sequence: CDR1 SGHKS, CDR2 YYEKEE (reference sequence). In DNA form, the CDR3 reads TGTGCCAGCAGCTTGGACTTAGGGGGCGTTAACACTGAAGCTTTCTTT. Its protein is CASSLDLGGVNTEAFF.

The rearrangement uses TRBV7-9 and TRBJ1-1; D not resolved. V lost 5 bases and J lost 4, with 11 bases in between. Germline loops: CDR1 SEHNR, CDR2 FQNEAQ (reference sequence). This CDR3 spans 13 amino acids. Written as DNA, the CDR3 is TGTGCCAGCAGCCCGCCGGTGGGCACTGAAGCTTTCTTT. Amino acid sequence: CASSPPVGTEAFF.

The rearrangement uses TRBV30 and TRBJ2-3; possible D gene TRBD2, 5 bases. This CDR3 is built from 15 residues. The germline gives CDR1 GTSNPN, CDR2 SVGIG (reference sequence). Deletions cut 4 bases from V and 3 bases from J, with 17 bases between. The CDR3 sequence is CAWNEGRVSTDTQYF. The CDR3, as DNA: TGTGCCTGGAATGAGGGTAGGGTTTCTACAGATACGCAGTATTTT.

The gene calls are TRBV10-2 and TRBJ1-2; D uncertain. Germline V gives CDR1 WSHSY, CDR2 SAAADI. The V end lost 3 bases, the J end lost 8 bases, and 7 bases lay between the germline ends. CDR3 size: 11 residues. The CDR3, as DNA: TGCGCCAGCAGTGATGGTCAGGGCTACACCTTC. This translates into CASSDGQGYTF.

The chain couples TRBV4-3 to TRBJ2-2; unclear D gene. Germline-derived CDR1 and CDR2 are LGHNA and YSLEER. This CDR3 region has 17 residues. Trimming cost V 0 bases and J 6 bases, with 17 bases left between them. The CDR3 protein is CASSQDTTQAPSGELFF. In DNA, the CDR3 is TGCGCCAGCAGCCAAGATACGACCCAGGCCCCGTCCGGGGAGCTGTTTTTT.

V and J are TRBV6-5 and TRBJ2-1; the D gene is possibly TRBD2 (5 bases). Germline CDR1 is MNHEY and CDR2 is SVGAGI. V shed 5 bases and J shed 5 bases, with 16 bases lying between them. The CDR3 totals 15 residues. CDR3 amino acids: CASSPIQREDNEQFF. CDR3 nucleotide sequence: TGTGCCAGCAGTCCCATTCAACGGGAAGACAATGAGCAGTTCTTC.

The chain uses TRBV7-2 and TRBJ2-1, with TRBD2 matching over 8 bases. V lost 8 bases to trimming and J lost 7 bases; unmatched junction nucleotides: 16. Germline V CDR1 and CDR2: SGHTA, FQGNSA. This CDR3 contains 16 residues. The CDR3 region has the DNA TGTGCCAGCCGCCTCCCCTCTAGCGGGCCCTTTAATGAGCAGTTCTTC. Translation gives CASRLPSSGPFNEQFF.

This chain connects TRBV29-1 to TRBJ1-1; maybe TRBD1 (5 bases). Germline loops: CDR1 SQVTM, CDR2 ANQGSEA. The V end lost 5 bases, the J end lost 1 base, and 11 bases lay between the germline ends. CDR3 length: 13 residues. The CDR3 DNA reads as TGCAGCGTTTCTAGACAGTGGAACACTGAAGCTTTCTTT. This encodes CSVSRQWNTEAFF.

The chain combines TRBV28 with TRBJ2-7; 7 bases agree with TRBD1. Trimming removed 5 bases from V and 3 bases from J; junction bases left unmatched: 4. The CDR3 is 13 amino acids. Germline CDR1 and CDR2: MDHEN and SYDVKM. This chain's CDR3 is CASSRQGDYEQYF. CDR3 coding DNA: TGTGCCAGCAGTAGACAGGGCGACTACGAGCAGTACTTC.

On this clone itself: In the same sample, other DNA sequences code for this CDR3. This chain joins TRBV5-4 and TRBJ2-7; TRBD2 matches at 8 bases. The germline CDR1 and CDR2 sequences are SGHNT and YYREEE (reference sequence). The junction had 2 bases not matched to a gene; V was cut back by 0 bases and J by 3 bases. This CDR3 spans 14 amino acids. The CDR3 coding sequence is TGTGCCAGCAGCTTGGGAGCGGGAGACTACGAGCAGTACTTC. Its protein product is CASSLGAGDYEQYF.

This rearrangement joins TRBV11-1 to TRBJ2-5; D is possibly TRBD1 (5 bases). V shed 6 bases and J shed 5 bases, with 13 bases lying between them. CDR3 length: 13 residues. Germline values: CDR1 SGHAT, CDR2 FQDESV (reference sequence). For the CDR3, the DNA is TGTGCCAGCAGTCGCAGGGTTACGGAGACCCAGTACTTC. It translates to CASSRRVTETQYF.

The rearrangement links TRBV10-3 to TRBJ2-2; D is ambiguous. The germline V and J ends were trimmed by 4 bases and 1 base, with 4 bases remaining between them. Germline values: CDR1 ENHRY, CDR2 SYGVKD. There are 13 residues in the CDR3. The CDR3 loop is CAISGQNTGELFF. CDR3 nucleotides: TGTGCCATCAGTGGACAGAACACCGGGGAGCTGTTTTTT.

The chain couples TRBV27 to TRBJ2-1, with TRBD2 matching 7 bases. V lost 2 bases to trimming and J lost 9 bases; unmatched junction nucleotides: 4. Germline CDR1 MNHEY, CDR2 SMNVEV (reference sequence). The CDR3 runs to 13 residues. As DNA, the CDR3 is TGTGCCAGCAGTTTAACCTCGGGGGGTGAGCAGTTCTTC. Translating it yields CASSLTSGGEQFF.

The chain links TRBV15 to TRBJ1-4; perhaps TRBD1 as D (6 bases). Germline V gives CDR1 LNHNV, CDR2 YYDKDF (reference sequence). The CDR3 runs to 14 residues. Trimming left V 3 bases short and J 2 bases short, with 7 bases between. Here the CDR3 DNA reads TGTGCCACCAGCAGCAGGGGTACTAATGAAAAACTGTTTTTT. It yields the protein CATSSRGTNEKLFF.

This clone was counted once. The V call is TRBV7-2, the J call TRBJ2-2; TRBD1 agrees at 7 bases. The CDR3 totals 16 residues. V dropped 5 bases and J dropped 5; count of bases not matched to a gene: 11. Germline loops: CDR1 SGHTA, CDR2 FQGNSA. CDR3 residues: CASSAPGQRGTGELFF. The CDR3 coding sequence is TGTGCCAGCAGCGCACCGGGACAGAGAGGTACCGGGGAGCTGTTTTTT.

This clone was seen only once. The chain uses TRBV27 and TRBJ2-1; possibly TRBD2 for D (5 bases). Germline CDR1 MNHEY, CDR2 SMNVEV (reference sequence). The CDR3 contains 15 residues. V dropped 5 bases and J dropped 4 bases, with 15 bases sitting between them. The CDR3 spells CASSQTSPLYNEQFF. The DNA for the CDR3 is TGTGCCAGCAGTCAAACTAGTCCCCTTTACAATGAGCAGTTCTTC.